Listed below are T cell receptor beta chains from one sample, sequenced in a study of T cell responses to AZD1222 COVID-19 vaccine. TCRdb's table, derived via immunoSEQ multiplex PCR, lists solely in-frame clones and lacks some. The table includes 96,000 or so clones, approximately 87% detected once. The material sequenced was peripheral blood, taken on day 0 of AZD1222 vaccination. These receptors were collected from an adult in good health. The CDR3 runs from the conserved cysteine through the conserved F or W. D genes are given only for firm matches. A row's size may be missing; if present it is once, few, many or a size class.

-	-	TRBV6-5	TRBJ2-2	15	CASSLWQGVAGELFF	TGTGCCAGCAGTTTGTGGCAAGGGGTAGCCGGGGAGCTGTTTTTT
-	-	TRBV19	TRBJ1-3	16	CASSMPLWASGNTIYF	TGTGCCAGTAGTATGCCCCTGTGGGCCTCTGGAAACACCATATATTTT
TRBD1	-	TRBV11-1	TRBJ2-7	14	CASSSDRGALEQYF	TGTGCCAGCAGCTCGGACAGGGGAGCCCTCGAGCAGTACTTC
-	-	TRBV28	TRBJ2-7	12	CASSLTRSEQYF	TGTGCCAGCAGCTTGACCAGGTCGGAGCAGTACTTC
TRBD1	-	TRBV29-1	TRBJ1-2	14	CSVGGQGEDYGYTF	TGCAGCGTTGGGGGGCAGGGGGAGGACTATGGCTACACCTTC
-	few	TRBV5-6	TRBJ2-7	16	CASSLGPSTIFYEQYF	TGTGCCAGCAGCTTGGGCCCCTCAACAATATTCTACGAGCAGTACTTC
-	-	TRBV28	TRBJ2-1	12	CASSLPGGEQFF	TGTGCCAGCAGTTTGCCTGGCGGGGAGCAGTTCTTC
TRBD2	-	TRBV18	TRBJ2-7	13	CASSPSGGDEQYF	TGTGCCAGCTCACCATCCGGGGGGGACGAGCAGTACTTC
-	once	TRBV7-2	TRBJ2-7	15	CASSLAYERSYEQYF	TGTGCCAGCAGCTTAGCATATGAGCGATCGTACGAGCAGTACTTC
-	-	TRBV7-2	TRBJ1-1	15	CASSLSQGRGTEAFF	TGTGCCAGCAGCTTATCCCAGGGGAGGGGCACTGAAGCTTTCTTT
-	-	TRBV6-2/TRBV6-3	TRBJ2-7	16	CASNYRGALSSYEQYF	TGTGCCAGCAATTACCGTGGGGCTCTTAGCTCCTACGAGCAGTACTTC
-	-	TRBV5-6	TRBJ1-4	14	CASSLPMTNEKLFF	TGTGCCAGCAGCTTGCCTATGACTAATGAAAAACTGTTTTTT
-	-	TRBV2	TRBJ1-5	15	CASKGGGNSNQPQHF	TGTGCCAGCAAGGGGGGGGGCAATAGCAATCAGCCCCAGCATTTT
-	-	TRBV5-1	TRBJ2-7	17	CASSLGLGDPVGYEQYF	TGCGCCAGCAGCTTGGGCCTAGGGGACCCCGTGGGGTACGAGCAGTACTTC
TRBD1	once	TRBV6-1	TRBJ1-2	15	CASSEVGDRYYGYTF	TGTGCCAGCAGTGAAGTGGGGGACAGGTACTATGGCTACACCTTC
-	few	TRBV3-1/TRBV3-2	TRBJ2-2	15	CASSQDRSNTGELFF	TGTGCCAGCAGCCAAGATCGGTCCAACACCGGGGAGCTGTTTTTT
TRBD2	-	TRBV29-1	TRBJ2-7	14	CSVGGGSGSYEQYF	TGCAGCGTTGGGGGTGGTAGCGGGAGTTACGAGCAGTACTTC
TRBD1	once	TRBV9	TRBJ1-5	14	CASSVGTEGQPQHF	TGTGCCAGCAGCGTGGGGACAGAGGGGCAGCCCCAGCATTTT
-	-	TRBV30	TRBJ1-5	15	CAWSWREGGNQPQHF	TGTGCCTGGAGTTGGAGGGAAGGCGGCAATCAGCCCCAGCATTTT
TRBD2	once	TRBV7-2	TRBJ2-1	15	CASSQAGSSYNEQFF	TGTGCCAGCAGCCAAGCGGGGAGCTCCTACAATGAGCAGTTCTTC
-	few	TRBV2	TRBJ1-5	13	CASRTDGNQPQHF	TGTGCCAGCAGGACGGACGGGAATCAGCCCCAGCATTTT
-	-	TRBV9	TRBJ2-1	15	CASSETLGGDNEQFF	TGTGCCAGCAGCGAGACGTTAGGGGGGGACAATGAGCAGTTCTTC
TRBD1	-	TRBV7-3	TRBJ2-1	14	CASSLRQGANEQFF	TGTGCCAGCAGCTTAAGACAGGGGGCGAATGAGCAGTTCTTC
-	-	TRBV29-1	TRBJ2-7	13	CSVEGRVSYEQYF	TGCAGCGTTGAAGGGCGGGTCTCCTACGAGCAGTACTTC
-	-	TRBV29-1	TRBJ2-7	13	CSVEANTGGEQYF	TGCAGCGTTGAAGCAAACACTGGGGGGGAGCAGTACTTC
-	-	TRBV18	TRBJ2-7	14	CASSPGYPNNEQYF	TGTGCCAGCTCACCGGGTTACCCGAACAACGAGCAGTACTTC
-	-	TRBV5-1	TRBJ2-1	16	CASSLGSGVGGNEQFF	TGCGCCAGCAGCTTGGGATCTGGGGTAGGGGGCAATGAGCAGTTCTTC
TRBD2	-	TRBV27	TRBJ2-7	16	CASKTFPGGTSSEQYF	TGTGCCAGCAAAACCTTCCCGGGGGGAACCTCCTCCGAGCAGTACTTC
-	-	TRBV28	TRBJ2-7	11	CASSSPYEQYF	TGTGCCAGCAGTTCCCCCTACGAGCAGTACTTC
-	-	TRBV7-3	TRBJ2-6	15	CATLPGNSGANVLTF	TGTGCCACTCTCCCAGGGAACTCTGGGGCCAACGTCCTGACTTTC
TRBD2	once	TRBV6-5	TRBJ2-5	14	CASRPGTSRETQYF	TGTGCCAGCAGACCCGGGACTAGTAGAGAGACCCAGTACTTC
-	once	TRBV10-3	TRBJ1-5	15	CAISAEQGIDQPQHF	TGTGCCATCAGTGCGGAACAGGGAATTGATCAGCCCCAGCATTTT
-	-	TRBV28	TRBJ1-3	13	CASSLDFFNTIYF	TGTGCCAGCAGTTTAGATTTCTTTAACACCATATATTTT
-	once	TRBV6-5	TRBJ2-1	11	CASSYPGGQFF	TGTGCCAGCAGTTACCCCGGCGGGCAGTTCTTC
-	-	TRBV19	TRBJ2-2	14	CASSMWADTGELFF	TGTGCCAGTAGTATGTGGGCCGACACCGGGGAGCTGTTTTTT
-	-	TRBV7-9	TRBJ2-7	15	CASSFARAAPTGQYF	TGTGCCAGCAGCTTTGCCAGGGCTGCACCTACGGGGCAGTACTTC
-	-	TRBV5-1	TRBJ2-7	15	CASSLESGGNYEQYF	TGCGCCAGCAGCTTGGAGTCAGGGGGGAACTACGAGCAGTACTTC
TRBD2	-	TRBV5-1	TRBJ2-1	15	CASSRGLAGYNEQFF	TGCGCCAGCAGCCGGGGACTAGCGGGCTACAATGAGCAGTTCTTC
-	-	TRBV28	TRBJ1-2	13	CASSFRGANGYTF	TGTGCCAGCAGTTTCCGGGGGGCGAATGGCTACACCTTC
-	-	TRBV5-1	TRBJ2-1	14	CASTSGARGNEQFF	TGCGCCAGCACGTCTGGCGCGAGGGGCAATGAGCAGTTCTTC
-	-	TRBV29-1	TRBJ1-1	13	CSVWGTLNTEAFF	TGCAGCGTTTGGGGAACATTGAACACTGAAGCTTTCTTT
-	-	TRBV7-8	TRBJ1-1	16	CASSLVWSGRDTEAFF	TGTGCCAGCAGCTTAGTTTGGTCTGGGCGGGACACTGAAGCTTTCTTT
TRBD1	-	TRBV5-1	TRBJ2-1	15	CASSTGTGAWNEQFF	TGCGCCAGCAGCACAGGGACAGGGGCTTGGAATGAGCAGTTCTTC
-	-	TRBV19	TRBJ2-2	16	CASRSSRAVGLGELFF	TGTGCCAGTAGATCTTCCAGGGCGGTTGGTTTAGGGGAGCTGTTTTTT
TRBD1	-	TRBV6-5	TRBJ1-2	14	CASSRTGVGYGYTF	TGTGCCAGCAGTCGAACAGGGGTTGGCTATGGCTACACCTTC
-	-	TRBV27	TRBJ2-1	11	CASSLGGPTIF	TGTGCCAGCAGTTTAGGGGGCCCAACGATCTTC
-	-	TRBV28	TRBJ1-2	12	CASSWENYGYTF	TGTGCCAGCAGTTGGGAGAACTATGGCTACACCTTC
-	once	TRBV6-5	TRBJ2-7	16	CASSYSTGQGSYEQYF	TGTGCCAGCAGTTACTCTACAGGGCAAGGGTCCTACGAGCAGTACTTC